The entry below describes one T cell receptor (beta chain). No antigen is known for it. No base quality values were provided; no much bigger clone lies one nucleotide off. Library prep was done by the immunoSEQ multiplex PCR assay. Adaptive Biotechnologies carried out high-throughput TCR-beta CDR3 sequencing of genomic DNA for most patients. Processing in the source paper ran as follows. Adaptive's ImmunoSEQ software was the source of the TCR sequencing data for 18 patients, while a few other patients were processed with MiXCR and VDJtools. CDR3 nucleotide sequences shared by donor and recipient were removed because the origin of these sequences could not be assigned. At least 2-fold expansion over unstimulated cells and a minimum CFSE-low frequency of 0.002% (template counts) or 0.001% (read counts) were required for clones to be classified as alloreactive. Clones detected in sequenced pre-transplant spleen, lymph node, or MLR CFSE-low populations of the donor or recipient were defined as mappable. Cumulative frequency of alloreactive clones was calculated as a percentage of all sequences weighted by copy number. In TCRdb, the immuneACCESS table is reduced to in-frame sequences with V and J assigned. These tables do not hold every clone; where another copy was compared, an unresolved V gene accounts for under half, and the others remain unexplained. The D gene and trimming were derived from the DNA, and the V and J assignments and clone size from that table. For this sample there are under 25,000 clones; approximately 89% appear just once. The leading ten clones occupy around half of the sample.

Between the V and J ends, shortened by 1 base and 1 base respectively, the junction contains 4 bases. The cysteine opens and the phenylalanine closes a CDR3 of 13 amino acids. CDR3 DNA only is kept here, 39 bases in frame from base 1. CDR1 and CDR2 are drawn from the germline V gene (reference sequence): LNHDA, SQIVND. This record belongs to a study of graft-versus-host responses after intestinal transplantation (dated by TCRdb to about 2021). With respect to the entire study: The transplants that recipients got were multivisceral, liver-intestinal, or isolated intestinal. Every recipient was given anti-thymocyte globulin induction, then maintenance tacrolimus and steroids for around three years. Graft-versus-host and host-versus-graft alloreactive T cell clones were tracked in the graft, circulation and bone marrow after intestinal transplantation using bulk TCR-beta CDR3 sequencing. To identify alloreactive clones, pre-transplant mixed lymphocyte reaction products were sequenced and then compared with unstimulated pre-transplant donor and recipient T cells. A cohort of more than 20 intestinal transplant recipients, including one retransplant, was enrolled, and a few patients lacking pretransplant specimens were excluded. A peak of at least 4% donor T cells among recipient peripheral blood mononuclear cells was the definition used for donor T cell macrochimerism. Samples from a few later patients were sequenced in-house on an Illumina MiSeq with MiXCR processing rather than by the commercial service. Beyond this particular receptor, the publication reports: GvH clones turned up in recipient bone marrow, with some appearing earlier in ileal mucosa or blood, a pattern consistent with an intestinal mucosal origin. Patients with donor T cell macrochimerism had high GvH to HvG T cell clonal ratios in their allografts. Peak levels of circulating GvH clones were associated with declines in HvG clones early after transplant. Conclusions were limited by the relatively low number and heterogeneity of intestinal transplant patients.

After transplant, bone marrow was aspirated from the posterior iliac crest or from another site chosen by the physician. The V and J segments used are TRBV19 and TRBJ1-1; the D gene is unclear. The sequencing here drew on bone marrow, taken roughly 19 weeks after transplant. The source is a human patient who received an intestinal transplant, so some T cells may come from the graft donor. CDR3 loop: CASSIGRNTEAFF. At the DNA level, the sequence is TGTGCCAGTAGTATAGGTCGGAACACTGAAGCTTTCTTT.